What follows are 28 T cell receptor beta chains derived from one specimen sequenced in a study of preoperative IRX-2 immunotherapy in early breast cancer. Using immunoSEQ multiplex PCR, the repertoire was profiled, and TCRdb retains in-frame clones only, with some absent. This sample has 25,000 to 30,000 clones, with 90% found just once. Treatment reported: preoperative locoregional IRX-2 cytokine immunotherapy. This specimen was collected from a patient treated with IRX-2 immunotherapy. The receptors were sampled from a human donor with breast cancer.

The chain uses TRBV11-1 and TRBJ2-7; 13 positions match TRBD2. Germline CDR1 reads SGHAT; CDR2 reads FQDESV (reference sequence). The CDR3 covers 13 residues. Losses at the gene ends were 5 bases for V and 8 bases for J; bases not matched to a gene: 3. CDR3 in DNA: TGTGCCAGCAGCAGGGGACTAGCGGGGCAGCAGTACTTC. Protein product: CASSRGLAGQQYF.

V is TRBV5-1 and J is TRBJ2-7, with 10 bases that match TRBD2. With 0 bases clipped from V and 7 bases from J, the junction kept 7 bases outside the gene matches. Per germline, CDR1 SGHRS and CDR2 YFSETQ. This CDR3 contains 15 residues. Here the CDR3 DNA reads TGCGCCAGCAGCTTGGTAGCGGGGGGCGAGGGGGAGCAGTACTTC. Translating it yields CASSLVAGGEGEQYF.

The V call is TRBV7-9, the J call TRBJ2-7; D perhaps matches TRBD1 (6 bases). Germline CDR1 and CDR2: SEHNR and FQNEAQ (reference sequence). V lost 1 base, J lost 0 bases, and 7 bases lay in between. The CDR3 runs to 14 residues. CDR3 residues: CASSLEDSSYEQYF. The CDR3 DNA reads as TGTGCCAGCAGCTTAGAGGACAGCTCCTACGAGCAGTACTTC.

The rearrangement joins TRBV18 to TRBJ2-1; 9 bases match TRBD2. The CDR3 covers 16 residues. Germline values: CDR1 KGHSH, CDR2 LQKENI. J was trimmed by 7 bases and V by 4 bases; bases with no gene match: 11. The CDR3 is CASSRPLAGLGNEQFF. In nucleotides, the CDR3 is TGTGCCAGCTCACGCCCGCTAGCGGGGTTAGGAAATGAGCAGTTCTTC.

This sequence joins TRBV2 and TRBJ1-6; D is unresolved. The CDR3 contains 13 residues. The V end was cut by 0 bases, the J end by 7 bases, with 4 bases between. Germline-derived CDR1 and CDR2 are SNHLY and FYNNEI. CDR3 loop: CASSEARNSPLHF. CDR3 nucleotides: TGTGCCAGCAGTGAAGCGCGGAATTCACCCCTCCACTTT.

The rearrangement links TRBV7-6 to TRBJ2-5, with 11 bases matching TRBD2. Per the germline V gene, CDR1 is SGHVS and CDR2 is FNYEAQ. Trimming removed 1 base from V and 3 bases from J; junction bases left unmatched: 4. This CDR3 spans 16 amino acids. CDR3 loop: CASSLDRSGGEETQYF. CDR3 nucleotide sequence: TGTGCCAGCAGCTTAGACCGTAGCGGGGGGGAAGAGACCCAGTACTTC. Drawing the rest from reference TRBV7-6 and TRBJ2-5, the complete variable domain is GAGVSQSPRYKVTKRGQDVALRCDPISGHVSLYWYRQALGQGPEFLTYFNYEAQQDKSGLPNDRFSAERPEGSISTLTIQRTEQRDSAMYRCASSLDRSGGEETQYFGPGTRLLVL.

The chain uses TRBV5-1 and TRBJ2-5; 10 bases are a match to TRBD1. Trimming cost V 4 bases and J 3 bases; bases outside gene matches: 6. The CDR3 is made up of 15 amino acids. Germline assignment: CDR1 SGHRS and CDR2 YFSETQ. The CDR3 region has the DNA TGCGCCAGCAGCCCATCGACAGGGGGCGAAGAGACCCAGTACTTC. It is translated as CASSPSTGGEETQYF.

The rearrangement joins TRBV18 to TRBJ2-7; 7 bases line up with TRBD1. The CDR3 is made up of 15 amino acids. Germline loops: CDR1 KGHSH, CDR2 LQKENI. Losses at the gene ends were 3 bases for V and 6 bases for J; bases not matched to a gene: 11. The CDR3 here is CASSPTGSSLGEQYF. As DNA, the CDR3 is TGTGCCAGCTCACCGACAGGGAGCAGCCTGGGCGAGCAGTACTTC.

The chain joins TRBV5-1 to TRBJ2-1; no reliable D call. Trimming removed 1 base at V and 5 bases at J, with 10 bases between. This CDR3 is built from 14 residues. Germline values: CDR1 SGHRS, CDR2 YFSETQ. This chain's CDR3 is CASSLQPENNEQFF. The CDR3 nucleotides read TGCGCCAGCAGCTTGCAACCGGAAAACAATGAGCAGTTCTTC.

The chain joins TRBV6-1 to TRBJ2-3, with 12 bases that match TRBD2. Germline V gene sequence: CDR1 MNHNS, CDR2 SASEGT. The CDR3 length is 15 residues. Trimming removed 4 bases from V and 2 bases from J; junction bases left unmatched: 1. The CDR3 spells CASSGLAGVTDTQYF. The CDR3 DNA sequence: TGTGCCAGCAGTGGACTAGCGGGAGTCACAGATACGCAGTATTTT.

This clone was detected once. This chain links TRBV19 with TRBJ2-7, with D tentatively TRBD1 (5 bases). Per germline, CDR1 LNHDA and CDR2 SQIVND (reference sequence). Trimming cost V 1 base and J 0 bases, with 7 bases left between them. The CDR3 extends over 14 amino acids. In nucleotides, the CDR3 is TGTGCCAGTAGTATAGTCGGACACTCCTACGAGCAGTACTTC. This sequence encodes CASSIVGHSYEQYF.

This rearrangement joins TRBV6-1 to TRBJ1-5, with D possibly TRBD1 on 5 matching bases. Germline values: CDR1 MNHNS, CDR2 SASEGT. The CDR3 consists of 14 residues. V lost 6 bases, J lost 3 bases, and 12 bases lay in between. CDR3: CASRAGGHNQPQHF. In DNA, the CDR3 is TGTGCCAGCAGGGCAGGAGGACACAATCAGCCCCAGCATTTT.

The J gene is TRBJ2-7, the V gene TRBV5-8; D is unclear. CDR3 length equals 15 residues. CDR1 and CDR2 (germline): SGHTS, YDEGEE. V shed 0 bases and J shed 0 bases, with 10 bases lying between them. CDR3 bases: TGTGCCAGCAGCTTGGCGGGCGGCCGCTCCTACGAGCAGTACTTC. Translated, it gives CASSLAGGRSYEQYF. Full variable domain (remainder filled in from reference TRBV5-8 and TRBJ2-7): EAGVTQSPTHLIKTRGQQATLRCSPISGHTSVYWYQQALGLGLQFLLWYDEGEERNRGNFPPRFSGRQFPNYSSELNVNALELEDSALYLCASSLAGGRSYEQYFGPGTRLTVT.

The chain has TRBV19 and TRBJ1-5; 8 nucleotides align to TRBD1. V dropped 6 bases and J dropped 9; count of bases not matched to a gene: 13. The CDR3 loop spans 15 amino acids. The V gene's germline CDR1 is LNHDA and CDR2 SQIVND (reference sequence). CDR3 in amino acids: CASSPGQVGFPPQHF. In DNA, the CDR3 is TGTGCCAGTAGCCCGGGACAGGTGGGGTTTCCGCCCCAGCATTTT. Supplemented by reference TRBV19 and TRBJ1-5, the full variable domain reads DGGITQSPKYLFRKEGQNVTLSCEQNLNHDAMYWYRQDPGQGLRLIYYSQIVNDFQKGDIAEGYSVSREKKESFPLTVTSAQKNPTAFYLCASSPGQVGFPPQHFGDGTRLSIL.

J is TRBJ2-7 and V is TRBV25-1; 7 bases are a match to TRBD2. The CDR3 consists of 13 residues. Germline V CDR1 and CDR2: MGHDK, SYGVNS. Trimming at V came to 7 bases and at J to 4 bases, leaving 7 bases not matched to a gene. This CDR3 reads CASKGAGKYEQYF. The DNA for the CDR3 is TGTGCCAGCAAGGGAGCGGGGAAATACGAGCAGTACTTC.

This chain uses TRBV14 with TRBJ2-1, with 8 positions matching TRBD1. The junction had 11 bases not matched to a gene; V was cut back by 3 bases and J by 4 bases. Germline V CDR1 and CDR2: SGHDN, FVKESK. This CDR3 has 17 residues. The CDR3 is CASSHDRGTTSYNEQFF. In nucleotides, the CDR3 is TGTGCCAGCAGCCACGACAGGGGAACCACTAGTTACAATGAGCAGTTCTTC.

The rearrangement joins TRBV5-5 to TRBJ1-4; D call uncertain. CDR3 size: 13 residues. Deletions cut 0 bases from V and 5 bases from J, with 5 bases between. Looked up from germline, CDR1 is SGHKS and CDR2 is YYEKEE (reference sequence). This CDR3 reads CASSLGPNEKLFF. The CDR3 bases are TGTGCCAGCAGCTTGGGACCGAATGAAAAACTGTTTTTT.

For the CDR3, the DNA is TGCGCCAGCAGTGCCGGGACAGAAAATCAGCCCCAGCATTTT. Protein: CASSAGTENQPQHF. The V gene is TRBV10-1, the J gene TRBJ1-5; 7 bases are shared with TRBD1. Per the germline V gene, CDR1 is WNHNN and CDR2 is SYGVQD (reference sequence). This CDR3 comprises 14 residues. V shed 4 bases and J 4 bases; nucleotides not matched to a gene: 4.

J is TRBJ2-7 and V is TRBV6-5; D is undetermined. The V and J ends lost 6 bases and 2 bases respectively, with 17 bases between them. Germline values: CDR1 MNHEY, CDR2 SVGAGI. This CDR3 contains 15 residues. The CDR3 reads CASSLHFRATYEQYF. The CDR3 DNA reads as TGTGCCAGCAGCCTACACTTTCGTGCGACCTACGAGCAGTACTTC.

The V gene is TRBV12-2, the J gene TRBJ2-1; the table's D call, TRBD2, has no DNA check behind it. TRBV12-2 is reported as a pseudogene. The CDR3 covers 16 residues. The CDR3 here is CASRITGTSGYNEQFF. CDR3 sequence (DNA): TGTGCAAGTCGCATTACCGGGACTAGCGGGTACAATGAGCAGTTCTTC.

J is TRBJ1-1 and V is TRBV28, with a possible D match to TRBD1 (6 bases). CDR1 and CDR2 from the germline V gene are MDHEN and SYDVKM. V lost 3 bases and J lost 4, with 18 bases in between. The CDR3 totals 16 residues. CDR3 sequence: CASSFPMGGGGTEAFF. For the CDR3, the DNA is TGTGCCAGCAGTTTCCCCATGGGGGGCGGGGGCACTGAAGCTTTCTTT.

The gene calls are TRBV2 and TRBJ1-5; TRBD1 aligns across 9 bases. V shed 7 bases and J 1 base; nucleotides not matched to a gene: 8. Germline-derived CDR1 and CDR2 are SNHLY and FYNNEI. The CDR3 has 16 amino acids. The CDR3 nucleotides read TGTGCCAGCAAGGACAGGGGAGTTGGGAGCAATCAGCCCCAGCATTTT. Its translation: CASKDRGVGSNQPQHF.

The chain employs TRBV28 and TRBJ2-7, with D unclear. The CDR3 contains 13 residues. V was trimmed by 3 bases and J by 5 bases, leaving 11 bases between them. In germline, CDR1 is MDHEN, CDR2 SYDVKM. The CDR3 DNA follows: TGTGCCAGCAGTTTTGGGGTCCCGAACGAGCAGTACTTC. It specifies CASSFGVPNEQYF.

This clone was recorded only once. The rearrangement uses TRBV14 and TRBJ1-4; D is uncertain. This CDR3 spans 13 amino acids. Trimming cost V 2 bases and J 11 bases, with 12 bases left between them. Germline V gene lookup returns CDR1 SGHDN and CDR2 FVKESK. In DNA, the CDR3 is TGTGCCAGCAGCCAAAGTCCCAACCTCAAACTGTTTTTT. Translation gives CASSQSPNLKLFF.

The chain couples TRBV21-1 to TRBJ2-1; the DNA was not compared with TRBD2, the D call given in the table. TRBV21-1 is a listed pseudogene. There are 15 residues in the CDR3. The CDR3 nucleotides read TGTGCCAGCAGCAATGGGCTAGCGGGAGGCAATGAGCAGTTCTTC. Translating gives CASSNGLAGGNEQFF.

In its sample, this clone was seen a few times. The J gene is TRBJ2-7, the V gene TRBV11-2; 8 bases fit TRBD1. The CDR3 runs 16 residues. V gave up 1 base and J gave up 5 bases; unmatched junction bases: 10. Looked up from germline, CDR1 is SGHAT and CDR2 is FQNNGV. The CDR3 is CASSLGYRGSVDEQYF. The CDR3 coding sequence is TGTGCCAGCAGCTTAGGGTACAGGGGGAGTGTCGACGAGCAGTACTTC. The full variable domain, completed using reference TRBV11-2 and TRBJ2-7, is EAGVAQSPRYKIIEKRQSVAFWCNPISGHATLYWYQQILGQGPKLLIQFQNNGVVDDSQLPKDRFSAERLKGVDSTLKIQPAKLEDSAVYLCASSLGYRGSVDEQYFGPGTRLTVT.

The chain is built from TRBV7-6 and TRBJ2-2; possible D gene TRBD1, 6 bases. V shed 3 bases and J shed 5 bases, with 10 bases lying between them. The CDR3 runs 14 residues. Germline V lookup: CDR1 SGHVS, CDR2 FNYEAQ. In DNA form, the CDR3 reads TGTGCCAGCAGCTTTAGTAGGGGGACCGGGGAGCTGTTTTTT. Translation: CASSFSRGTGELFF.

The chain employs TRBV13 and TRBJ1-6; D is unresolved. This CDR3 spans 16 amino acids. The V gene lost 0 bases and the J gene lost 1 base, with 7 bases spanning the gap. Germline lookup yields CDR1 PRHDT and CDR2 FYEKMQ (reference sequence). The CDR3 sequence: CASSLGRGSYNSPLHF. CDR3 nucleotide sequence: TGTGCCAGCAGCTTAGGCCGAGGTTCCTATAATTCACCCCTCCACTTT.